These T cell receptor beta chains were read from a single sample in a study of cytomegalovirus exposure and HLA in healthy donors. Only in-frame clones appear in the TCRdb table, and some are missing; sequencing was by immunoSEQ multiplex PCR. The sample has approximately 150,000 clones; approximately 80% are singletons. Sequenced: PBMCs. Receptors were obtained from a man aged 18 to 30 in good health and CMV-seropositive. The CDR3 runs from the conserved cysteine through the conserved F or W. D genes are given only for firm matches. Size is stated for part of the rows, as once, few or many counts, or as a class when the clone is expanded.

v_gene	j_gene	d_gene	len	abundance	CDR3nt	CDR3aa
TRBV27	TRBJ1-1	.	15	.	TGTGCCAGCAGTTTATCGAAGGCTCCCGGGACTGAAGCTTTCTTT	CASSLSKAPGTEAFF
TRBV19	TRBJ1-2	.	13	.	TGTGCCAGTAGTATCGCACGGAACTATGGCTACACCTTC	CASSIARNYGYTF
TRBV19	TRBJ1-2	.	14	.	TGTGCCAGTAGTAGAGGACAGAATAACTATGGCTACACCTTC	CASSRGQNNYGYTF
TRBV10-2	TRBJ2-7	TRBD2	14	.	TGCGCCAGCAGTGAACGACTAGCGGAGAGCGAGCAGTACTTC	CASSERLAESEQYF
TRBV10-3	TRBJ1-3	TRBD1	16	.	TGTGCCATCAGTTTTCGGACAGGGGGTTCTGGAAACACCATATATTTT	CAISFRTGGSGNTIYF
TRBV7-2	TRBJ2-7	.	13	.	TGTGCCAGCAGCTTAGTAGCGACTCCGGAGCAGTACTTC	CASSLVATPEQYF
TRBV13	TRBJ2-1	TRBD2	14	.	TGTGCCAGCAGCTTACGCGGGAGAGGCAATGAGCAGTTCTTC	CASSLRGRGNEQFF
TRBV4-3	TRBJ2-3	.	15	.	TGCGCCAGCAGCCAAGATATGGGGGCTCAAGATACGCAGTATTTT	CASSQDMGAQDTQYF
TRBV6-5	TRBJ2-7	.	15	.	TGTGCCAGCAGTTACTCCAGGGGCCAAAGGTACGAGCAGTACTTC	CASSYSRGQRYEQYF
TRBV19	TRBJ1-3	TRBD1	13	.	TGTGCCAGTAGGCTACAGGGGGAGAACACCATATATTTT	CASRLQGENTIYF
TRBV7-2	TRBJ2-1	TRBD1	15	.	TGTGCCAGCAGCTTAGAAGGACAGGGTTACAATGAGCAGTTCTTC	CASSLEGQGYNEQFF
TRBV4-2	TRBJ1-5	.	16	.	TGTGCCAGCAGCCAAGATGTTGCGACAGTGCGTCAGCCCCAGCATTTT	CASSQDVATVRQPQHF
TRBV15	TRBJ1-4	TRBD1	18	.	TGTGCCACCAGCAGAGACCCCACCCAGGGACAGGGTCGGGGAAAACTGTTTTTT	CATSRDPTQGQGRGKLFF
TRBV29-1	TRBJ1-2	.	14	.	TGCAGCGTGCTGAGACAGCCCTTTAACTATGGCTACACCTTC	CSVLRQPFNYGYTF
TRBV10-3	TRBJ2-1	TRBD2	19	.	TGTGCCATCAGTGAAAAGAAGGGACTAGCGGGAGTCTCCTACAATGAGCAGTTCTTC	CAISEKKGLAGVSYNEQFF
TRBV2	TRBJ1-6	TRBD1	13	.	TGTGCCAGCAGTGGATCCGGGACAGGTGACCTCCACTTT	CASSGSGTGDLHF
TRBV6-1	TRBJ2-7	TRBD2	13	once	TGTGCCAGCACCTTAAATAGCGGGTACGAGCAGTACTTC	CASTLNSGYEQYF
TRBV5-1	TRBJ2-3	TRBD1	14	.	TGCGCCAGCAGCCCCCGGACAGGGACAGATACGCAGTATTTT	CASSPRTGTDTQYF
TRBV11-2	TRBJ2-1	.	16	once	TGTGCCAGCAGCTCCGCCTTCCTAAGGGGGGGAAATGAGCAGTTCTTC	CASSSAFLRGGNEQFF
TRBV9	TRBJ2-1	TRBD2	16	.	TGTGCCAGCAGCCTTCTGGCGGGGGGAAGGAACAATGAGCAGTTCTTC	CASSLLAGGRNNEQFF
TRBV5-3	TRBJ2-5	TRBD2	14	.	TGTGCCAGAACCACCGCGGGGGAACAAGAGACCCAGTACTTC	CARTTAGEQETQYF
TRBV13	TRBJ2-2	.	15	.	TGTGCCAGCAGCTTAGGCCAGGCAGGGTCCGGGGAGCTGTTTTTT	CASSLGQAGSGELFF
TRBV5-1	TRBJ2-1	.	11	.	TGCGCCAGCAGCACGGGGTACGAGCAGTTCTTC	CASSTGYEQFF
TRBV2	TRBJ2-7	.	12	.	TGTGCCAGCAGTGCCTTTTTCTACGAGCAGTACTTC	CASSAFFYEQYF
TRBV7-3	TRBJ2-1	TRBD2	13	.	TGTGCCAGCAGCTCGGGACTAGCCTCTGAGCAGTTCTTC	CASSSGLASEQFF
TRBV15	TRBJ1-1	TRBD1	15	once	TGTGCCACCAGTTCATCACAGGGGTGGGACACTGAAGCTTTCTTT	CATSSSQGWDTEAFF
TRBV10-3	TRBJ2-7	.	15	.	TGTGCCATCAGTGAGTCAACGGGGGAGGCGGGTGAGCAGTACTTC	CAISESTGEAGEQYF
TRBV27	TRBJ2-5	.	14	.	TGTGCCAGCAGTTTATTGAGGGCCGCAGAGACCCAGTACTTC	CASSLLRAAETQYF
TRBV14	TRBJ1-2	.	16	.	TGTGCCAGCAGCCAAGATCGGTATGGAGGTCGTGGGGGCTACACCTTC	CASSQDRYGGRGGYTF
TRBV6-6	TRBJ1-1	.	16	.	TGTGCCAGCAGTTACCCTTCACGTGCAGTACCCACTGAAGCTTTCTTT	CASSYPSRAVPTEAFF
TRBV9	TRBJ1-5	.	14	.	TGTGCCAGCAGCAGGGGAAACCGGGATCAGCCCCAGCATTTT	CASSRGNRDQPQHF
TRBV4-2	TRBJ1-1	.	15	.	TGTGCCAGCAGCCAAGGTGCGACACCTAACACTGAAGCTTTCTTT	CASSQGATPNTEAFF
TRBV4-3	TRBJ1-6	.	17	.	TGCGCCAGCAGCCAAAGGCGGGGTAATATTAATAATTCACCCCTCCACTTT	CASSQRRGNINNSPLHF
TRBV14	TRBJ2-7	.	14	once	TGTGCCAGCAGCCACCGGGACAACTCCTACGAGCAGTACTTC	CASSHRDNSYEQYF
TRBV5-1	TRBJ2-3	.	15	.	TGCGCCAGCAGCGTGGAGGTTTCGGGTGCAGATACGCAGTATTTT	CASSVEVSGADTQYF
TRBV7-9	TRBJ2-5	TRBD1	16	.	TGTGCCAGCAGAAAAACGACAGGGGACCTCCAAGAGACCCAGTACTTC	CASRKTTGDLQETQYF
TRBV7-2	TRBJ2-2	.	15	.	TGTGCCAGCAGCGCCCGACAGGAACACACCGGGGAGCTGTTTTTT	CASSARQEHTGELFF
TRBV5-1	TRBJ2-7	.	14	.	TGCGCCAGCAGCTTGGAACACGCTAACTACGAGCAGTATTTC	CASSLEHANYEQYF
TRBV7-2	TRBJ1-2	.	12	.	TGTGCCAGCACCCCGTTAGACTATGGCTACACCTTC	CASTPLDYGYTF
TRBV6-1	TRBJ2-3	.	15	.	TGTGCCAGCAGTGGGCCGCCGCATACCACAGATACGCAGTATTTT	CASSGPPHTTDTQYF
TRBV5-4	TRBJ1-2	.	15	.	TGTGCCAGCAGCTTGGCAACAGGGCAGGACTATGGCTACACCTTC	CASSLATGQDYGYTF
TRBV20-1	TRBJ2-7	TRBD1	11	.	TGCAGTGCAAGGGGGCCCTACGAGCAGTACTTC	CSARGPYEQYF
TRBV6-5	TRBJ2-2	TRBD2	15	.	TGTGCCAGCAGTCCGAGACTAGCGGGAGACGGGGAGCTGTTTTTT	CASSPRLAGDGELFF
TRBV5-6	TRBJ2-3	.	13	.	TGTGCCAGCAGCATACAGGGTACAGATACGCAGTATTTT	CASSIQGTDTQYF
TRBV27	TRBJ1-1	TRBD1	16	.	TGTGCCAGCGATTCACACCCAGGGGGCTTCAACACTGAAGCTTTCTTT	CASDSHPGGFNTEAFF
TRBV5-1	TRBJ2-4	TRBD2	17	.	TGCGCCAGCAGCTTGGCCCTGGGAGGGGTAGCCAAAAACAGTCAGTACTTC	CASSLALGGVAKNSQYF
TRBV30	TRBJ1-3	.	13	.	TGTGCCTGGACCCAGAACTCTGGAAACACCATATATTTT	CAWTQNSGNTIYF
TRBV19	TRBJ1-6	TRBD1	14	.	TGTGCCAGCCATCGGACAGGGTCGGGTTCACCCCTCCACTTT	CASHRTGSGSPLHF
TRBV6-1	TRBJ2-3	.	14	few	TGTGCCAGCAACCTAGCCTCGGGGACAGATACGCAGTATTTT	CASNLASGTDTQYF
TRBV7-9	TRBJ2-3	.	19	once	TGTGCCAGCAGGACTACTACCTACCCGAGAGAGACTAGCACAGATACGCAGTATTTT	CASRTTTYPRETSTDTQYF
TRBV11-3	TRBJ2-5	.	13	once	TGTGCCAGCAGCTTAGGTTCGGGAGATGAGCAGTACTTC	CASSLGSGDEQYF
TRBV5-1	TRBJ1-6	.	16	.	TGCGCCAGCAGTTTCCAGACAGCAAACCTGGATTCACCCCTCCACTTT	CASSFQTANLDSPLHF
TRBV19	TRBJ1-5	.	16	few	TGTGCCAGTAGTATACCAGTGGCGGCGGGGGGGCAGCCCCAGCATTTT	CASSIPVAAGGQPQHF